Below, 3 T cell receptor beta chains from the same sample are listed, as sequenced in a study of T cell responses to AZD1222 COVID-19 vaccine. The assay was immunoSEQ multiplex PCR, and TCRdb's table has in-frame clones only and misses some. Among approximately 150,000 clones listed, 93% were seen once. Sequenced here: peripheral blood, sampled on day 0 of AZD1222 vaccination. These receptors were taken from an adult in good health.

J is TRBJ1-1 and V is TRBV18; D unresolved. This CDR3 is built from 18 residues. The V gene lost 1 base and the J gene lost 0 bases, with 18 bases spanning the gap. Germline-derived CDR1 and CDR2 are KGHSH and LQKENI. CDR3 sequence reads: CASSPLSWGTPMNTEAFF. The CDR3 nucleotides are TGTGCCAGCTCACCACTATCGTGGGGTACTCCTATGAACACTGAAGCTTTCTTT.

This clone was seen once. V is TRBV14 and J is TRBJ2-7, with 13 bases fitting TRBD2. The CDR3 extends over 17 amino acids. Germline V CDR1 and CDR2: SGHDN, FVKESK. Trimming cost V 0 bases and J 4 bases; bases outside gene matches: 6. The CDR3 region has the DNA TGTGCCAGCAGCCAAGAACTAGCGGGAGGGAGGGCGTACGAGCAGTACTTC. Its protein product is CASSQELAGGRAYEQYF. The variable domain in full, completed from reference TRBV14 and TRBJ2-7, reads EAGVTQFPSHSVIEKGQTVTLRCDPISGHDNLYWYRRVMGKEIKFLLHFVKESKQDESGMPNNRFLAERTGGTYSTLKVQPAELEDSGVYFCASSQELAGGRAYEQYFGPGTRLTVT.

This chain uses TRBV7-9 with TRBJ1-5; D is undetermined. The V end was cut by 5 bases, the J end by 5 bases, with 13 bases between. The CDR3 consists of 14 residues. Germline-derived CDR1 and CDR2 are SEHNR and FQNEAQ (reference sequence). The CDR3 coding sequence is TGTGCCAGCAGCCCTATGGGTGGGGATCAGCCCCAGCATTTT. Protein: CASSPMGGDQPQHF. Combining the CDR3 with reference TRBV7-9 and TRBJ1-5 gives the whole variable domain DTGVSQNPRHKITKRGQNVTFRCDPISEHNRLYWYRQTLGQGPEFLTYFQNEAQLEKSRLLSDRFSAERPKGSFSTLEIQRTEQGDSAMYLCASSPMGGDQPQHFGDGTRLSIL.